These 14 T cell receptor beta chains share one sample of origin, sequenced in a study of shared clonotypes between healthy human individuals. The data were produced by immunoSEQ multiplex PCR, yet TCRdb's version contains in-frame clones alone and is incomplete. Of roughly 530,000 clones in the sample, 90% to 96% were seen once. What was sequenced was naive CD4+ T cells sorted from blood. The subset: CD45RA+ positively selected. All receptors derive from a woman aged 30 to 39 in good health.

This sequence joins TRBV5-1 and TRBJ2-3; 7 bases agree with TRBD2. V was clipped by 4 bases and J by 1 base; unmatched bases: 12. Per the germline V gene, CDR1 is SGHRS and CDR2 is YFSETQ. This CDR3 region has 17 residues. This CDR3 reads CASSKTQTSSGTDTQYF. The CDR3 bases are TGCGCCAGCAGCAAAACCCAGACTAGCTCTGGCACAGATACGCAGTATTTT.

The chain employs TRBV20-1 and TRBJ2-1; 7 bases line up with TRBD2. The V gene end was trimmed by 7 bases and the J gene end by 5 bases; junction bases not matched to a gene: 2. This CDR3 has 11 amino acids. The germline V gene has CDR1 DFQATT and CDR2 SNEGSKA (reference sequence). CDR3 nucleotides: TGCAGTGAGACTAGCAACAATGAGCAGTTCTTC. This translates into CSETSNNEQFF.

This clone was picked up one time. J is TRBJ1-3 and V is TRBV6-4, with D possibly being TRBD1 (6 bases). Germline V gene sequence: CDR1 MRHNA, CDR2 SNTAGT. V was cut by 3 bases and J by 8 bases, with 17 bases left in between. This CDR3 is built from 15 residues. The CDR3, as DNA: TGTGCCAGCAGTGAAAATCGTCGACAGGAAGACACCATATATTTT. It codes for CASSENRRQEDTIYF.

The rearrangement links TRBV5-4 to TRBJ1-2, with TRBD1 matching 11 bases. Germline CDR1 and CDR2: SGHNT and YYREEE (reference sequence). CDR3 length equals 16 residues. The V gene end was trimmed by 4 bases and the J gene end by 2 bases; junction bases not matched to a gene: 7. CDR3: CASSTGQGAGNYGYTF. The DNA for the CDR3 is TGTGCCAGCAGCACTGGACAGGGGGCGGGAAACTATGGCTACACCTTC.

The chain joins TRBV9 to TRBJ2-7, with D tentatively TRBD1 or TRBD2 (5 bases each). This CDR3 is built from 16 residues. The V gene lost 3 bases and the J gene lost 2 bases, with 18 bases spanning the gap. The germline CDR1 and CDR2 sequences are SGDLS and YYNGEE. CDR3 loop: CASSENRDQRTYEQYF. DNA of the CDR3: TGTGCCAGCAGCGAGAACCGGGACCAACGGACCTACGAGCAGTACTTC. The full variable domain, rest sourced from reference TRBV9 and TRBJ2-7, is DSGVTQTPKHLITATGQRVTLRCSPRSGDLSVYWYQQSLDQGLQFLIQYYNGEERAKGNILERFSAQQFPDLHSELNLSSLELGDSALYFCASSENRDQRTYEQYFGPGTRLTVT.

This chain connects TRBV5-1 to TRBJ2-7; 11 bases are shared with TRBD2. This CDR3 spans 15 amino acids. V lost 0 bases to trimming and J lost 5 bases; unmatched junction nucleotides: 4. Germline V CDR1 and CDR2: SGHRS, YFSETQ. CDR3 bases: TGCGCCAGCAGCTTGGTACTAGCGGGAGTCGACGAGCAGTACTTC. It codes for CASSLVLAGVDEQYF.

This chain links TRBV29-1 with TRBJ1-1; D not certain. This CDR3 region has 12 residues. Deletions cut 5 bases from V and 4 bases from J, with 11 bases between. Per germline, CDR1 SQVTM and CDR2 ANQGSEA. CDR3 protein: CSVLGQITEAFF. CDR3 sequence (DNA): TGCAGCGTTCTAGGCCAAATCACTGAAGCTTTCTTT.

J is TRBJ1-4 and V is TRBV19, with D unclear. Germline CDR1 is LNHDA and CDR2 is SQIVND (reference sequence). The CDR3 is 14 residues long. V was cut by 9 bases and J by 0 bases, with 11 bases left in between. CDR3 coding DNA: TGTGCCAGCACGCGACAAGCAACTAATGAAAAACTGTTTTTT. This sequence encodes CASTRQATNEKLFF.

V usage is TRBV5-1 and J usage is TRBJ2-1; 9 bases are shared with TRBD2. Germline V lookup: CDR1 SGHRS, CDR2 YFSETQ. J was trimmed by 0 bases and V by 4 bases; bases with no gene match: 2. The CDR3 length is 15 residues. Here the CDR3 DNA reads TGCGCCAGCAGCAATAGCGGGAGCTCCTACAATGAGCAGTTCTTC. Translating gives CASSNSGSSYNEQFF.

The V gene is TRBV9, the J gene TRBJ1-1; D is perhaps TRBD1 (5 bases). The CDR3 length is 16 residues. Germline CDR1 reads SGDLS; CDR2 reads YYNGEE. Trimming shortened V by 0 bases and J by 4 bases, and 16 bases separated the two germline ends. CDR3 residues: CASSVESGSRGTEAFF. The CDR3 DNA sequence: TGTGCCAGCAGCGTAGAATCGGGGTCAAGGGGCACTGAAGCTTTCTTT.

This clone occurred once. This chain links TRBV6-1 with TRBJ2-7, with D maybe TRBD1 (5 bases). Germline V gene sequence: CDR1 MNHNS, CDR2 SASEGT. The V end lost 7 bases, the J end lost 2 bases, and 18 bases lay between the germline ends. This CDR3 is 15 amino acids long. CDR3 region: CASKLQGNGPYEQYF. CDR3 in DNA: TGTGCCAGCAAACTGCAGGGTAACGGACCCTACGAGCAGTACTTC.

The chain links TRBV7-9 to TRBJ2-7, with D hard to call. V shed 3 bases and J shed 5 bases, with 20 bases lying between them. The CDR3 spans 16 residues. Germline lookup yields CDR1 SEHNR and CDR2 FQNEAQ (reference sequence). The CDR3 DNA sequence: TGTGCCAGCAGCTTGTCTATCGTGGATCAGGTGAACGAGCAGTACTTC. Protein product: CASSLSIVDQVNEQYF.

V is TRBV5-1 and J is TRBJ1-6; D remains ambiguous. CDR1 is SGHRS, CDR2 YFSETQ, per germline. The CDR3 is made up of 14 amino acids. V was pared by 0 bases and J by 10 bases, with 11 bases between. The CDR3 nucleotides are TGCGCCAGCAGCTTGGAAGGAGACCGCTCACCCCTCCACTTT. Its translation: CASSLEGDRSPLHF. Full variable domain (rest looked up from reference TRBV5-1 and TRBJ1-6): KAGVTQTPRYLIKTRGQQVTLSCSPISGHRSVSWYQQTPGQGLQFLFEYFSETQRNKGNFPGRFSGRQFSNSRSEMNVSTLELGDSALYLCASSLEGDRSPLHFGNGTRLTVT.

V and J are TRBV7-2 and TRBJ1-2, with 8 bases aligning to TRBD1. CDR1 and CDR2 from the germline V gene are SGHTA and FQGNSA. The V and J ends lost 5 bases and 7 bases, in that order; junction bases with no gene match: 12. There are 15 residues in the CDR3. The CDR3 DNA follows: TGTGCCAGCAGCCAGTCTTCCAGGGGGCCTTCTGGCTACACCTTC. It yields the protein CASSQSSRGPSGYTF.